What follows are 5 T cell receptor beta chains derived from one specimen sequenced in a study of blood T cell repertoires in COVID-19. The repertoire was sequenced with immunoSEQ multiplex PCR; TCRdb's copy has only in-frame clones and lacks some. The sample carries a few hundred thousand clones, about nine tenths recorded once. Sequencing used peripheral blood. Receptors were obtained from a man aged 55-75 years with acute or convalescent COVID-19.

The chain couples TRBV6-1 to TRBJ2-1; tentatively, D is TRBD1 (5 bases). Deletions cut 3 bases from V and 12 bases from J, with 15 bases between. The germline V gene has CDR1 MNHNS and CDR2 SASEGT. CDR3 length equals 13 residues. CDR3 region: CASSDLTGDGQFF. For the CDR3, the DNA is TGTGCCAGCAGTGATTTAACAGGAGATGGGCAGTTCTTC.

The J gene is TRBJ1-4, the V gene TRBV4-3, with TRBD1 identical over 8 bases. The CDR3 is 16 residues long. CDR1 and CDR2 (germline): LGHNA, YSLEER. V was pared by 0 bases and J by 8 bases, with 8 bases of the junction left unmatched. The CDR3 region is CASSQDLTGEGEKLFF. CDR3 DNA: TGCGCCAGCAGCCAAGATCTGACAGGGGAGGGGGAAAAACTGTTTTTT.

The gene calls are TRBV10-3 and TRBJ1-1; D might be TRBD1 (5 bases). This CDR3 is built from 13 residues. Germline CDR1 is ENHRY and CDR2 is SYGVKD. V lost 7 bases and J lost 4, with 13 bases in between. CDR3 protein: CAIKSGGSTEAFF. For the CDR3, the DNA is TGTGCCATCAAGTCGGGGGGAAGCACTGAAGCTTTCTTT.

CDR3 DNA sequence: TGTGCCAGCACCCAAAGTACTAGCGGGAGGTTTTCGAACACCGGGGAGCTGTTTTTT. Translation gives CASTQSTSGRFSNTGELFF. The rearrangement joins TRBV21-1 to TRBJ2-2; the D call in the table, TRBD2, was not verified against the DNA. TRBV21-1 is given as a pseudogene. CDR3 length equals 19 residues.

The chain couples TRBV6-5 to TRBJ1-1; unclear D gene. CDR1 MNHEY and CDR2 SVGAGI come from the germline V gene. Trimming removed 2 bases from V and 5 bases from J, with 9 bases in between. The CDR3 contains 13 residues. The CDR3 loop reads CASSYEVRTEAFF. In DNA form, the CDR3 reads TGTGCCAGCAGTTACGAAGTGCGGACTGAAGCTTTCTTT.